This TCR beta chain was sequenced for a study of blood T cell repertoires in COVID-19 (dated by TCRdb to the early 2020s). With respect to the entire study: Collaborator samples came from the United States, Italy and Spain and covered acute and convalescent phases of COVID-19. The prospective study material was composed of cDNA or gDNA derived from T cells, B-cell-depleted T cells, or PBMCs. Deeply sampled blood TCRbeta repertoires from subjects exposed to, actively infected with, or recovered from COVID-19 were included in the dataset. A freely available public database, intended as a resource for researchers studying the immune response to SARS-CoV-2, is where the repertoires were released. Samples were obtained from the ongoing ImmuneRACE study (first 160 participants) and from over 1,000 subjects provided by 6 global collaborators. A de-identified subject ID, COVID-19 status, age in years and sex were almost always included in the sample metadata. Where available, HLA class I and class II types were obtained from metadata supplied by the sample provider rather than from assay-based typing. Overall results and qualifications from the work: Clinical and demographic metadata were provided uncurated, with the amount varying by source and participant.

From a lookup of the germline V gene, CDR1 and CDR2 are SGHRS and YFSETQ. There are 15 amino acids in the CDR3, from cysteine to phenylalanine inclusive. Only the CDR3 region is kept as DNA, spanning 45 bases read in frame from base 1. V drops 4 bases and J drops 4 bases, leaving 14 bases in between. Collaborating institutions collected whole blood in K2EDTA tubes following their own protocols. For TCRbeta analysis, collaborators shipped samples as frozen whole blood, isolated PBMCs, or DNA extracted from either of those sample types. Comments on this clone: The antigen it binds to is not known. No clone much larger than this one lies a single base away; base qualities are absent.

TCRbeta CDR3 regions were amplified from genomic DNA by means of the immunoSEQ Assay, a bias-controlled multiplex PCR. In the source study's methods: Within the assay, amplification of reference gene primers was used to estimate how many nucleated cells each sample contained. Sequence reads were collapsed and filtered to measure the absolute abundance of every unique TCRbeta CDR3 rearrangement. For each sample, productive Simpson clonality was calculated as the square root of Simpson's diversity index across productive rearrangements. TCRdb provides this immuneACCESS table in a form limited to in-frame rearrangements. Some clones are lacking; in checked studies, under half of them reflect an unresolved V gene, and why the rest are absent is not known. The V and J calls and clone size are taken from that table; D and trimming were inferred from the DNA. The table for this sample lists about 170,000 clones; around 86% of them were counted only once. The ten largest account for over 7% of the sample.

The origin of this receptor is a woman aged 80 or older in a cohort sampled during active or convalescent COVID-19. The chain joins TRBV5-1 to TRBJ2-2, and the D gene may be TRBD2, 6 bases matching. Sample: peripheral blood. For the CDR3, the sequence is CASSAGGAPTGELFF. The bases are TGCGCCAGCAGCGCCGGAGGGGCTCCCACCGGGGAGCTGTTTTTT.